One sample yielded the 30 T cell receptor beta chains listed below, sequenced in a study of cytomegalovirus exposure and HLA in healthy donors. PCR involved 60 Vbeta and 13 Jbeta primers. Profiling relied on immunoSEQ multiplex PCR, and the TCRdb table lists in-frame clones only, not all of them. The table shows about 160,000 clones, with around four fifths occurring only once. Material for sequencing was PBMCs. Receptors originate from a young woman in good health and CMV-seronegative.

The chain links TRBV6-1 to TRBJ2-1; a possible D gene is TRBD1 (6 bases). CDR1 is MNHNS and CDR2 is SASEGT in the germline V gene. The CDR3 contains 15 residues. Trimming cost V 2 bases and J 0 bases, with 8 bases left between them. In DNA form, the CDR3 reads TGTGCCAGCAGTGAAAAAGGGGGCTCCTACAATGAGCAGTTCTTC. This translates into CASSEKGGSYNEQFF.

V usage is TRBV7-9 and J usage is TRBJ2-5; 7 bases are a match to TRBD1. This CDR3 is built from 16 residues. CDR1 is SEHNR and CDR2 is FQNEAQ in the germline V gene (reference sequence). V gave up 6 bases and J gave up 2 bases; unmatched junction bases: 12. The CDR3 spells CASSGTGTEVQETQYF. The CDR3 DNA reads as TGTGCCAGCAGTGGAACCGGGACAGAAGTACAAGAGACCCAGTACTTC.

The CDR3 sequence is CASSRIDRGLMNTEAFF. The CDR3 region has the DNA TGTGCCAGCAGCCGGATAGACAGGGGACTTATGAACACTGAAGCTTTCTTT. V usage is TRBV7-9 and J usage is TRBJ1-1; 8 bases agree with TRBD1. CDR3 length: 17 amino acids. Trimming cost V 5 bases and J 0 bases; bases outside gene matches: 11. The germline gives CDR1 SEHNR, CDR2 FQNEAQ (reference sequence).

The gene calls are TRBV7-8 and TRBJ1-1; unclear D gene. V was clipped by 5 bases and J by 0 bases, with 7 bases between them. CDR1 is SGHVS, CDR2 FQNEAQ, per germline. CDR3 length: 13 amino acids. The CDR3 bases are TGTGCCAGCAGCGCCCACATGAACACTGAAGCTTTCTTT. Translation gives CASSAHMNTEAFF.

The chain is built from TRBV25-1 and TRBJ2-1; 7 nucleotides agree with TRBD1. The CDR3 sequence is 14 residues long. J lost 4 bases, V lost 4 bases, and 4 bases had no gene match. Germline values: CDR1 MGHDK, CDR2 SYGVNS. The CDR3 nucleotides are TGTGCCAGCAGTGGGACAGGATTTTACAATGAGCAGTTCTTC. Translating gives CASSGTGFYNEQFF.

The chain is built from TRBV7-9 and TRBJ2-2; 7 positions agree with TRBD2. Germline CDR1 SEHNR, CDR2 FQNEAQ (reference sequence). V trimming: 5 bases; J trimming: 1 base; junction bases outside the gene matches: 7. The CDR3 covers 16 residues. CDR3 sequence reads: CASSGRLAVNTGELFF. The CDR3 region has the DNA TGTGCCAGCAGCGGTAGACTAGCTGTGAACACCGGGGAGCTGTTTTTT.

V gene TRBV18 combines with J gene TRBJ1-1; weak D call: TRBD1 (5 bases). The germline V gene encodes CDR1 KGHSH and CDR2 LQKENI. Trimming removed 5 bases at V and 5 bases at J, with 21 bases between. The CDR3 extends over 16 amino acids. The CDR3 nucleotides read TGTGCCAGCTCATTGGGGGGGAGTTTAGCAAGGACTGAAGCTTTCTTT. Translation gives CASSLGGSLARTEAFF.

In its sample, this clone is medium-sized. The V gene is TRBV18, the J gene TRBJ1-2; D uncertain. Germline CDR1 is KGHSH and CDR2 is LQKENI. V lost 6 bases to trimming and J lost 3 bases, with 11 bases between them. CDR3 length: 13 amino acids. The CDR3 protein is CASSPAQDYGYTF. The CDR3 DNA reads TGTGCCAGCTCCCCCGCCCAGGACTATGGCTACACCTTC.

The CDR3: CASSLDGDRTYEQYF. The CDR3 coding sequence is TGTGCCAGCAGTTTAGATGGGGACAGGACCTACGAGCAGTACTTC. The rearrangement links TRBV27 to TRBJ2-7; 8 bases map to TRBD1. The CDR3 has 15 amino acids. Germline V gene data show CDR1 as MNHEY and CDR2 as SMNVEV (reference sequence). With 2 bases clipped from V and 2 bases from J, the junction kept 5 bases outside the gene matches.

For the CDR3, the DNA is TGCGCCAGCAGCTTGGAACAAGTAAGCACAGATACGCAGTATTTT. Its protein is CASSLEQVSTDTQYF. This chain uses TRBV5-1 with TRBJ2-3, with D uncertain. The V end was cut by 0 bases, the J end by 0 bases, with 8 bases between. This CDR3 has 15 amino acids. The V gene's germline CDR1 is SGHRS and CDR2 YFSETQ. Looking up the rest from reference TRBV5-1 and TRBJ2-3 gives the full variable domain: KAGVTQTPRYLIKTRGQQVTLSCSPISGHRSVSWYQQTPGQGLQFLFEYFSETQRNKGNFPGRFSGRQFSNSRSEMNVSTLELGDSALYLCASSLEQVSTDTQYFGPGTRLTVL.

V is TRBV25-1 and J is TRBJ2-7; 7 bases map to TRBD1. CDR3 length: 15 residues. Looked up from germline, CDR1 is MGHDK and CDR2 is SYGVNS. With 1 base clipped from V and 2 bases from J, the junction kept 5 bases outside the gene matches. CDR3 DNA sequence: TGTGCCAGCAGTGAATCGGGACAGCCTCCCTACGAGCAGTACTTC. It is translated as CASSESGQPPYEQYF.

The rearrangement uses TRBV5-4 and TRBJ1-2; D is unclear. Germline V gives CDR1 SGHNT, CDR2 YYREEE (reference sequence). The V and J ends lost 2 bases and 0 bases respectively, with 8 bases between them. The CDR3 has 14 amino acids. The CDR3, as DNA: TGTGCCAGCAGCTTAGAGTACTCTAACTATGGCTACACCTTC. It specifies CASSLEYSNYGYTF.

The genes are TRBV5-4 and TRBJ2-3; 8 bases map to TRBD2. Germline V gives CDR1 SGHNT, CDR2 YYREEE (reference sequence). With 4 bases clipped from V and 3 bases from J, the junction kept 10 bases outside the gene matches. The CDR3 consists of 16 residues. In DNA, the CDR3 is TGTGCCAGCAGCCCGGGGGGGCCTAGGGAGACAGATACGCAGTATTTT. Encoded protein: CASSPGGPRETDTQYF.

The chain is built from TRBV29-1 and TRBJ1-2, with 7 bases that match TRBD1. Germline V CDR1 and CDR2: SQVTM, ANQGSEA. V gave up 4 bases and J gave up 5 bases; unmatched junction bases: 10. The CDR3 consists of 14 residues. This CDR3 is CSVVFGTEQYGYTF. For the CDR3, the DNA is TGCAGCGTTGTGTTCGGGACAGAGCAATATGGCTACACCTTC.

V and J are TRBV28 and TRBJ1-6, with 7 bases that match TRBD1. This CDR3 is built from 15 residues. Trimming at V came to 6 bases and at J to 0 bases, leaving 2 bases not matched to a gene. The germline gives CDR1 MDHEN, CDR2 SYDVKM. The chain's CDR3 is CASRTGRSYNSPLHF. CDR3 coding DNA: TGTGCCAGCAGGACAGGGCGCTCCTATAATTCACCCCTCCACTTT.

Here the CDR3 reads CASSPRELNTEAFF. The CDR3 DNA follows: TGTGCCAGCAGCCCCCGGGAACTGAACACTGAAGCTTTCTTT. V is TRBV7-8 and J is TRBJ1-1; D unclear. Trimming stripped 5 bases from V and 0 bases from J, with 10 bases between. The CDR3 is 14 amino acids. The germline V gene has CDR1 SGHVS and CDR2 FQNEAQ.

The CDR3 loop reads CASTAGGAELYEQYF. CDR3 nucleotides: TGTGCCAGCACCGCCGGGGGGGCAGAGCTCTACGAGCAGTACTTC. V gene TRBV28 combines with J gene TRBJ2-7; 8 bases map to TRBD2. The ends lost 7 bases at V and 3 bases at J; junction bases unmatched: 11. The germline V gene encodes CDR1 MDHEN and CDR2 SYDVKM. There are 15 residues in the CDR3.

The J gene is TRBJ1-1, the V gene TRBV21-1; TRBD1, the table's D call, lacks a check against the DNA. TRBV21-1 is a pseudogene. The CDR3 has 16 amino acids. CDR3 bases: TGTGCCAGCAGCAAAGTAGGTAACAGGACAGGGGTATGGGCTTTCTTT. This encodes CASSKVGNRTGVWAFF.

The chain couples TRBV10-2 to TRBJ1-5; TRBD1 matches at 7 bases. Trimming took 8 bases from V and 2 from J; bases not matched to a gene: 9. There are 15 residues in the CDR3. Germline V lookup: CDR1 WSHSY, CDR2 SAAADI. The CDR3 region has the DNA TGCGCCAGCGGACTATTTGGACAGGGCAATCAGCCCCAGCATTTT. Translating it yields CASGLFGQGNQPQHF.

V usage is TRBV5-4 and J usage is TRBJ2-1; 9 bases align to TRBD1. Per the germline V gene, CDR1 is SGHNT and CDR2 is YYREEE (reference sequence). There are 14 residues in the CDR3. V was clipped by 0 bases and J by 8 bases; unmatched bases: 3. The DNA for the CDR3 is TGTGCCAGCAGCTTGGGGGGACAGGGTCATGAGCAGTTCTTC. Translating gives CASSLGGQGHEQFF. The full variable domain, in which reference TRBV5-4 and TRBJ2-1 provide the parts outside the CDR3, is ETGVTQSPTHLIKTRGQQVTLRCSSQSGHNTVSWYQQALGQGPQFIFQYYREEENGRGNFPPRFSGLQFPNYSSELNVNALELDDSALYLCASSLGGQGHEQFFGPGTRLTVL.

This clone appeared a single time. The chain is built from TRBV14 and TRBJ2-5; 14 nucleotides agree with TRBD2. The last part of the DNA fits TRBJ2-7 better; the J call may be wrong. CDR1 and CDR2 from the germline V gene are SGHDN and FVKESK. The CDR3 consists of 18 residues. The CDR3 loop reads CASSRTGTSGRSSYEQYF. The DNA for the CDR3 is TGTGCCAGCAGCCGGACCGGGACTAGCGGGAGAAGCTCCTACGAGCAGTACTTC.

The chain joins TRBV5-8 to TRBJ2-1, with a possible D match to TRBD2 (6 bases). The CDR3 is 16 residues long. CDR1 is SGHTS and CDR2 is YDEGEE in the germline V gene. With 4 bases removed from V and 3 bases from J, the gap between germline ends came to 17 bases. CDR3 in amino acids: CASSPGAETIYNEQFF. CDR3 in DNA: TGTGCCAGCAGCCCGGGAGCGGAGACGATCTACAATGAGCAGTTCTTC.

The CDR3 reads CASSRDTNYEQYF. CDR3 nucleotide sequence: TGTGCCAGCAGCCGGGACACCAACTACGAGCAGTACTTC. V usage is TRBV28 and J usage is TRBJ2-7; TRBD1 is a possible D gene (6 bases). The CDR3 contains 13 residues. Germline V lookup: CDR1 MDHEN, CDR2 SYDVKM. V was clipped by 6 bases and J by 3 bases, with 12 bases between them.

This clone was recorded a few times. The CDR3 here is CASSLGASGATDTQYF. The CDR3 region has the DNA TGCGCCAGCAGCTTGGGAGCTAGCGGGGCCACAGATACGCAGTATTTT. V gene TRBV5-1 combines with J gene TRBJ2-3; 9 nucleotides match TRBD2. Trimming at V came to 0 bases and at J to 2 bases, leaving 4 bases not matched to a gene. The CDR3 spans 16 residues. Germline V CDR1 and CDR2: SGHRS, YFSETQ.

The rearrangement joins TRBV11-2 to TRBJ2-7; TRBD2 matches at 12 bases. CDR1 is SGHAT, CDR2 FQNNGV, per germline. V lost 1 base, J lost 5 bases, and 9 bases stayed unmatched. The CDR3 is 17 residues long. This CDR3 reads CASSLGDPRLAGDEQYF. CDR3 nucleotides: TGTGCCAGCAGCTTAGGGGACCCCCGACTAGCGGGAGACGAGCAGTACTTC. Drawing the rest from reference TRBV11-2 and TRBJ2-7, the complete variable domain is EAGVAQSPRYKIIEKRQSVAFWCNPISGHATLYWYQQILGQGPKLLIQFQNNGVVDDSQLPKDRFSAERLKGVDSTLKIQPAKLEDSAVYLCASSLGDPRLAGDEQYFGPGTRLTVT.

This chain uses TRBV10-3 with TRBJ1-1, with 7 bases lining up with TRBD1. Unmatched junction bases numbered 7, after V lost 6 bases and J lost 6 bases. CDR1 and CDR2 (germline): ENHRY, SYGVKD. There are 13 residues in the CDR3. The CDR3: CAIRKTGDAEAFF. The DNA of the CDR3 is TGTGCCATCAGAAAAACAGGGGACGCTGAAGCTTTCTTT.

This clone was detected only a few times. The gene calls are TRBV7-2 and TRBJ1-5; no reliable D call. There are 14 residues in the CDR3. From germline, CDR1 is SGHTA and CDR2 FQGNSA. The V gene lost 6 bases and the J gene lost 6 bases, with 15 bases spanning the gap. DNA for the CDR3: TGTGCCAGCAGGGGAGGGCAAGCGGGTCAGCCCCAGCATTTT. It yields the protein CASRGGQAGQPQHF.

The rearrangement joins TRBV27 to TRBJ1-5; 7 bases are shared with TRBD1. The germline V gene has CDR1 MNHEY and CDR2 SMNVEV (reference sequence). V lost 3 bases to trimming and J lost 6 bases; unmatched junction nucleotides: 5. CDR3 length: 14 amino acids. Written as DNA, the CDR3 is TGTGCCAGCAGTTTGATCAGGGACAGTCAGCCCCAGCATTTT. Its protein is CASSLIRDSQPQHF.

This sequence joins TRBV6-5 and TRBJ1-1, with a possible D match to TRBD1 (6 bases). The CDR3 runs 13 residues. V dropped 5 bases and J dropped 6 bases, with 13 bases sitting between them. Germline lookup yields CDR1 MNHEY and CDR2 SVGAGI. In nucleotides, the CDR3 is TGTGCCAGCAGTACTGCACAGGGCCCTGAAGCTTTCTTT. This gives the protein CASSTAQGPEAFF.

As DNA, the CDR3 is TGTGCCAGCAGCCAGTCCCGACAGGGGGAGCAGTACTTC. Its protein is CASSQSRQGEQYF. This rearrangement joins TRBV7-9 to TRBJ2-7; the match to TRBD1 covers 8 bases. Germline V gene sequence: CDR1 SEHNR, CDR2 FQNEAQ (reference sequence). The CDR3 contains 13 residues. V lost 5 bases to trimming and J lost 7 bases; unmatched junction nucleotides: 7.